The clone carrying this TCR beta chain came up many times. Unique molecular identifiers were incorporated into the prepared TCRbeta library. TCRdb reprocessed the PCR reads with MiXCR, giving one entry per CDR3 protein. This sample yields some 200,000 distinct CDR3 sequences, of which roughly 14% are seen a single time; around 14% belongs to the top ten. This specimen belongs to a study of T-cell reconstitution after alpha-beta-depleted transplantation in children. The source of this sequence is a human donor who donated a stem cell graft to a child with acute lymphoblastic leukemia. Specimen: PBMCs from the stem cell graft donor, collected from the stem cell graft.

CDR3 sequence (DNA): TGTGCCAGCAGCTTAGACTATCTCTACGAGCAGTACTTC. This encodes CASSLDYLYEQYF. The chain recombines TRBV11-2 with TRBJ2-7; D ambiguous. The CDR3 is made up of 13 amino acids. CDR1 is SGHAT, CDR2 FQNNGV, per germline. The ends were cut back, 0 bases at V and 3 bases at J, with 6 bases in the middle. Using reference TRBV11-2 and TRBJ2-7 for the parts outside the CDR3, the full variable domain is EAGVAQSPRYKIIEKRQSVAFWCNPISGHATLYWYQQILGQGPKLLIQFQNNGVVDDSQLPKDRFSAERLKGVDSTLKIQPAKLEDSAVYLCASSLDYLYEQYFGPGTRLTVT.